This T cell receptor beta chain derives from a study of T cell repertoires in cytomegalovirus infection. Overall study: Well-studied HLA-B-restricted epitopes and recently identified HLA-C-restricted epitopes of CMV were both used in the study. Indicated by public TCR beta signatures were CMV infection and matching HLA type.

This clonotype was observed at least ten times. What it recognizes is unknown. General study findings and limits: CMV-specific TCR beta clonotypes restricted by HLA-C dominated the ex vivo response.

One entry per CDR3 protein, called by TCRdb with MiXCR from the reads. The sample contains approximately 89,000 distinct CDR3 sequences, around 28% of which appear only once. The germline gives CDR1 SGHVS, CDR2 FQNEAQ. Trimming cost V 10 bases and J 5 bases, with 21 bases left between them. The CDR3 extends over 14 amino acids. This specimen was CD8+ T cells from cultured PBMCs, taken from culture after CMV antigen stimulation. The sequence was obtained from a human donor in good health (CMV status not recorded). Some clones in this sample may be carry-over from other donors' samples. The genes are TRBV7-8 and TRBJ2-7, with D possibly matching TRBD1 (6 bases). CDR3 residues: CAIEGQGPMDEQYF. The CDR3 DNA sequence: TGTGCCATCGAGGGGCAGGGGCCGATGGACGAGCAGTACTTC.